Listed here are 15 T cell receptor beta chains from one sample, sequenced in a study of T cells in Graves' hyperthyroidism and ophthalmopathy. TCR beta CDR3 region amplification was performed from RNA transcripts. With the HTBI primer set, the TCR CDR3 went through a first round of RT-PCR. TCRdb analysed the multiplex PCR reads with MiXCR anew, one entry per CDR3 protein. The table lists roughly 380,000 distinct CDR3 sequences, around 13% of them singletons. The sample taken for sequencing was blood. These receptors all come from a woman aged 18-30 years with Graves' hyperthyroidism.

This clonotype has ten or more counts. The V and J genes are TRBV27 and TRBJ2-1, with 9 positions matching TRBD1. Per germline, CDR1 MNHEY and CDR2 SMNVEV (reference sequence). This CDR3 has 16 amino acids. V dropped 5 bases and J dropped 6; count of bases not matched to a gene: 11. The CDR3 DNA reads as TGTGCCAGCAGTCTAAAGGACAGGGGAGTCGGCAATGAGCAGTTCTTC. Its protein product is CASSLKDRGVGNEQFF.

This clonotype came up many times. This chain connects TRBV12-3 or TRBV12-4 to TRBJ2-5; D assignment may be TRBD1 or TRBD2 (5 bases each). This CDR3 is 13 amino acids long. V lost 5 bases and J lost 4, with 11 bases in between. In DNA form, the CDR3 reads TGTGCCAGCAGTCGGGACGGACGAGAGACCCAGTACTTC. This gives the protein CASSRDGRETQYF.

Ten or more counts support this clonotype. V usage is TRBV20-1 and J usage is TRBJ2-1; D not certain. Germline V gene lookup returns CDR1 DFQATT and CDR2 SNEGSKA (reference sequence). The CDR3 runs to 14 residues. Trimming cost V 5 bases and J 5 bases, with 16 bases left between them. CDR3 residues: CSALGRARHNEQFF. In DNA form, the CDR3 reads TGCAGTGCTCTAGGACGCGCCCGTCACAATGAGCAGTTCTTC.

In its sample, this clonotype was seen many times. The DNA of the CDR3 is TGTGCCAGCAGCTCGATATCACTGGGCTCCTACGAGCAGTACTTC. Translating it yields CASSSISLGSYEQYF. The rearrangement joins TRBV12-3 or TRBV12-4 to TRBJ2-7; no definite D call. The CDR3 loop spans 15 amino acids. V was pared by 6 bases and J by 0 bases, with 15 bases between.

This clonotype was counted ten times or more. The chain combines TRBV30 with TRBJ2-5; TRBD2 matches 8 bases. CDR3 length: 14 residues. The germline V gene encodes CDR1 GTSNPN and CDR2 SVGIG (reference sequence). Trimming at V came to 0 bases and at J to 5 bases, leaving 5 bases not matched to a gene. Here the CDR3 DNA reads TGTGCCTGGAGTGTCGGCGCGGGAGGTGAGACCCAGTACTTC. This sequence encodes CAWSVGAGGETQYF.

V gene TRBV28 combines with J gene TRBJ2-2, with 11 bases identical to TRBD2. In germline, CDR1 is MDHEN, CDR2 SYDVKM. V shed 5 bases, J shed 7 bases, and the junction held 6 bases outside the gene matches. The CDR3 is 15 amino acids. The CDR3 sequence: CASSRLAGMNGELFF. Written as DNA, the CDR3 is TGTGCCAGCAGTCGACTAGCGGGAATGAACGGGGAGCTGTTTTTT. The full variable domain, in which reference TRBV28 and TRBJ2-2 provide the parts outside the CDR3, is DVKVTQSSRYLVKRTGEKVFLECVQDMDHENMFWYRQDPGLGLRLIYFSYDVKMKEKGDIPEGYSVSREKKERFSLILESASTNQTSMYLCASSRLAGMNGELFFGEGSRLTVL.

This clonotype was picked up many times. The chain recombines TRBV3-1 with TRBJ1-2; no clear D. Trimming pared 1 base from V and 1 base from J, leaving 7 bases between. The germline CDR1 and CDR2 sequences are LGHDT and YNNKEL (reference sequence). The CDR3 contains 14 residues. DNA of the CDR3: TGTGCCAGCAGCCAAGGGCGGTATAACTATGGCTACACCTTC. This gives the protein CASSQGRYNYGYTF.

Only a few counts were recorded for this clonotype. V gene TRBV28 combines with J gene TRBJ1-2; D perhaps matches TRBD1 (5 bases). Germline V CDR1 and CDR2: MDHEN, SYDVKM. Trimming pared 7 bases from V and 1 base from J, leaving 10 bases between. The CDR3 totals 13 residues. The CDR3 region has the DNA TGTGCCAGCACCCAGACAGTTAACTATGGCTACACCTTC. Its protein product is CASTQTVNYGYTF.

This clonotype has more than one count but fewer than ten. The chain carries TRBV19 and TRBJ1-5; possibly TRBD1 for D (5 bases). CDR3 length: 16 residues. CDR1 and CDR2 from the germline V gene are LNHDA and SQIVND (reference sequence). With 9 bases removed from V and 6 bases from J, the gap between germline ends came to 24 bases. CDR3 nucleotide sequence: TGTGCCAGCCAGACCTTCGGGACCGGGGCGCGTCAGCCCCAGCATTTT. Its translation is CASQTFGTGARQPQHF.

The chain uses TRBV20-1 and TRBJ1-2; 9 bases match TRBD1. Per the germline V gene, CDR1 is DFQATT and CDR2 is SNEGSKA (reference sequence). The CDR3 totals 12 residues. This chain's CDR3 is CSPAGQGYGYTF. The CDR3 nucleotides are TGCAGCCCGGCGGGACAGGGCTATGGCTACACCTTC.

This clonotype came up many times. The rearrangement joins TRBV28 to TRBJ1-2; no clear D gene. The germline V and J ends were trimmed by 6 bases and 4 bases, with 12 bases remaining between them. The CDR3 has 13 residues. Germline V CDR1 and CDR2: MDHEN, SYDVKM. The CDR3 region has the DNA TGTGCCAGCAGCCCGGCAGGTCCCTATGGCTACACCTTC. This encodes CASSPAGPYGYTF.

This clonotype was recorded many times. This chain connects TRBV12-3 or TRBV12-4 to TRBJ2-3; D uncertain. The CDR3 contains 18 residues. V was cut by 2 bases and J by 2 bases, with 20 bases left in between. The CDR3 nucleotides read TGTGCCAGCAGTTTAAAGTTCGGCTATATACCGTCCACAGATACGCAGTATTTT. It encodes CASSLKFGYIPSTDTQYF.

This clonotype was seen only a few times. This rearrangement joins TRBV5-6 to TRBJ1-5, with D unresolved. The germline V gene encodes CDR1 SGHDT and CDR2 YYEEEE. Trimming shortened V by 3 bases and J by 15 bases, and 25 bases separated the two germline ends. The CDR3 spans 15 residues. This CDR3 reads CASSSSRLDGQKGHF. CDR3 sequence (DNA): TGTGCCAGCAGCTCGTCCCGTCTCGACGGTCAAAAAGGGCATTTT.

This clonotype came up a few times. The rearrangement links TRBV30 to TRBJ2-1; 9 bases are a match to TRBD2. V dropped 2 bases and J dropped 1; count of bases not matched to a gene: 3. The CDR3 is made up of 15 amino acids. The germline V gene encodes CDR1 GTSNPN and CDR2 SVGIG (reference sequence). CDR3: CAWSSLAGSYNEQFF. The CDR3 DNA is TGTGCCTGGAGTTCCCTAGCGGGATCCTACAATGAGCAGTTCTTC.

This clonotype was counted ten times or more. The V call is TRBV6-1, the J call TRBJ1-1; D may be TRBD1 (5 bases). Germline-derived CDR1 and CDR2 are MNHNS and SASEGT. CDR3 length: 13 residues. V was clipped by 5 bases and J by 5 bases, with 12 bases between them. CDR3: CASSYGAGTEAFF. CDR3 DNA: TGTGCCAGCAGTTACGGGGCGGGGACTGAAGCTTTCTTT.